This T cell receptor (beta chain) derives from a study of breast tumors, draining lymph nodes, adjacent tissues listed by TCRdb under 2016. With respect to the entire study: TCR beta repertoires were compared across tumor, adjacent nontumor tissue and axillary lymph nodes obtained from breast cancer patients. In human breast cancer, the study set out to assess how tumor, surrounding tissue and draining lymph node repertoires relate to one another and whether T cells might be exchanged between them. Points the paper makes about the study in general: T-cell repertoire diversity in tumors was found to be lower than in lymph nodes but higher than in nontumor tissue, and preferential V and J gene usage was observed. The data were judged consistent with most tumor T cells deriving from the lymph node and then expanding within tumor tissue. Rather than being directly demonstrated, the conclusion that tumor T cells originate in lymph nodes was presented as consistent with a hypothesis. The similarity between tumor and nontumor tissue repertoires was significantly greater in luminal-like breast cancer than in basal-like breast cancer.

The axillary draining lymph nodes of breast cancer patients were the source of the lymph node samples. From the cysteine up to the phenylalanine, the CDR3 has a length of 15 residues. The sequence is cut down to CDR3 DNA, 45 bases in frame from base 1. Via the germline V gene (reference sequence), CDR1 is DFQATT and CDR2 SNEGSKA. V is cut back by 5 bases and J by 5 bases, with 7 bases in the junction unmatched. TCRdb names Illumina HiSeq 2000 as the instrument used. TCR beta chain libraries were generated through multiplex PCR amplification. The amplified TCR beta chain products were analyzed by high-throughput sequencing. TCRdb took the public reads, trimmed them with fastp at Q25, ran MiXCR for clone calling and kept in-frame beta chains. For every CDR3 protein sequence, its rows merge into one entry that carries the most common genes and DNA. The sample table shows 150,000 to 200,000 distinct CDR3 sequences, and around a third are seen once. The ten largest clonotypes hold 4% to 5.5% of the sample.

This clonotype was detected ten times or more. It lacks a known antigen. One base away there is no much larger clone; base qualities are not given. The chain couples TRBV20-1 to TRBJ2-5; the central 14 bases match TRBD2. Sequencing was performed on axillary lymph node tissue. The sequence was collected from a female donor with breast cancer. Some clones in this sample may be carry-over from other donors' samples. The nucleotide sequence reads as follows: TGCAGTGCTCATGGACTAGCGGGGGGTCGGGAGACCCAGTACTTC. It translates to CSAHGLAGGRETQYF.